This paragraph reports one TCR beta chain. The CDR3 has 15 residues. V lost 4 bases and J lost 3, with 16 bases in between. Germline V gives CDR1 SGHRS, CDR2 YFSETQ. This sample is part of a study of tumor T cells in aggressive B-cell lymphoma. The assay was immunoSEQ multiplex PCR, and TCRdb's table has in-frame clones only and misses some. Among some 7,000 clones listed, 82% were seen once. The gene calls are TRBV5-1 and TRBJ2-5; a possible D gene is TRBD1 (6 bases). The receptor was isolated from an adult with diffuse large B cell lymphoma. Material: tumor tissue. CDR3 nucleotides: TGCGCCAGCAGCACGGGACAAGGTGGAAAAGAGACCCAGTACTTC. This encodes CASSTGQGGKETQYF.